These 9 T cell receptor beta chains were sequenced from one sample in a study of identical twins. MiXCR, run by TCRdb on the 5' RACE reads, gives a single entry per CDR3 protein. The sample has 200,000 or so distinct CDR3 sequences; about 15% are singletons. These data were also filed under a second study, of T cells expressing NK-cell markers.

The material sequenced was CD8+ T cells sorted from blood. Receptors originate from a woman aged 18-29 years in good health.

This clonotype appeared a few times. The chain uses TRBV2 and TRBJ2-3; D tentatively fits TRBD1 or TRBD2 (6 bases each). Trimming pared 7 bases from V and 3 bases from J, leaving 14 bases between. This CDR3 is built from 14 residues. Looked up from germline, CDR1 is SNHLY and CDR2 is FYNNEI. The CDR3 region is CASTLGGWTDTQYF. Written as DNA, the CDR3 is TGTGCCAGCACCCTAGGGGGGTGGACAGATACGCAGTATTTT.

This sequence joins TRBV5-1 and TRBJ2-2; D gene unclear. The CDR3 runs to 12 residues. Trimming removed 1 base at V and 6 bases at J, with 4 bases between. The germline CDR1 and CDR2 sequences are SGHRS and YFSETQ. The CDR3 nucleotides read TGCGCCAGCAGCTTGAAGGCCGGGGAGCTGTTTTTT. Translation gives CASSLKAGELFF. Based on the CDR3 plus reference TRBV5-1 and TRBJ2-2, the full variable domain is KAGVTQTPRYLIKTRGQQVTLSCSPISGHRSVSWYQQTPGQGLQFLFEYFSETQRNKGNFPGRFSGRQFSNSRSEMNVSTLELGDSALYLCASSLKAGELFFGEGSRLTVL.

The V gene is TRBV7-2, the J gene TRBJ2-3, with a possible D match to TRBD2 (7 bases). The CDR3 loop spans 15 amino acids. Germline V lookup: CDR1 SGHTA, CDR2 FQGNSA. V lost 5 bases to trimming and J lost 2 bases, with 14 bases between them. CDR3 bases: TGTGCCAGCAGCCCCCGGGGGGCTGTCACAGATACGCAGTATTTT. It codes for CASSPRGAVTDTQYF.

There are a few counts of this clonotype. This chain joins TRBV7-9 and TRBJ1-5, with TRBD1 matching over 10 bases. The germline CDR1 and CDR2 sequences are SEHNR and FQNEAQ (reference sequence). This CDR3 is built from 14 residues. The trim removed 5 bases at V and 4 bases at J, leaving 2 bases unmatched. The CDR3 DNA sequence: TGTGCCAGCAGCCAGGGACAGGGGAATCAGCCCCAGCATTTT. Its translation is CASSQGQGNQPQHF. Combining the CDR3 with reference TRBV7-9 and TRBJ1-5 gives the whole variable domain DTGVSQNPRHKITKRGQNVTFRCDPISEHNRLYWYRQTLGQGPEFLTYFQNEAQLEKSRLLSDRFSAERPKGSFSTLEIQRTEQGDSAMYLCASSQGQGNQPQHFGDGTRLSIL.

This clonotype was seen more than once but under ten times. The V call is TRBV29-1, the J call TRBJ2-1, with D unclear. This CDR3 comprises 15 residues. Germline V gene data show CDR1 as SQVTM and CDR2 as ANQGSEA. Trimming shortened V by 0 bases and J by 0 bases, and 9 bases separated the two germline ends. As DNA, the CDR3 is TGCAGCGTTGAAGATCGTAGTAGCTCCTACAATGAGCAGTTCTTC. Translation: CSVEDRSSSYNEQFF.

The genes are TRBV27 and TRBJ2-7; 7 nucleotides agree with TRBD1. The CDR3 length is 15 residues. V was pared by 6 bases and J by 0 bases, with 8 bases of the junction left unmatched. Germline V gene data show CDR1 as MNHEY and CDR2 as SMNVEV (reference sequence). The CDR3 coding sequence is TGTGCCAGCAGCCCACAGGGGATTGGCTCCTACGAGCAGTACTTC. This translates into CASSPQGIGSYEQYF.

Only a few counts were recorded for this clonotype. The V gene is TRBV6-1, the J gene TRBJ1-1, with D tentatively TRBD1 (5 bases). Trimming pared 6 bases from V and 1 base from J, leaving 12 bases between. The CDR3 has 14 amino acids. Germline values: CDR1 MNHNS, CDR2 SASEGT. CDR3: CASSPTETNTEAFF. The CDR3, as DNA: TGTGCCAGCAGCCCGACAGAGACGAACACTGAAGCTTTCTTT.

This clonotype showed up just a few times. The chain uses TRBV19 and TRBJ2-1, with D unclear. Germline V gene data show CDR1 as LNHDA and CDR2 as SQIVND (reference sequence). This CDR3 comprises 11 residues. Trimming removed 3 bases from V and 7 bases from J, with 4 bases in between. The CDR3 spells CASSISNEQFF. The CDR3 DNA reads TGTGCCAGTAGTATTAGTAATGAGCAGTTCTTC.

This clonotype was picked up a small number of times. The chain links TRBV9 to TRBJ2-1; TRBD2 matches 7 bases. V shed 2 bases and J 2 bases; nucleotides not matched to a gene: 7. CDR1 SGDLS and CDR2 YYNGEE come from the germline V gene. The CDR3 contains 16 residues. The CDR3 sequence is CASSVGGDYPYNEQFF. The CDR3 DNA is TGTGCCAGCAGCGTTGGGGGGGACTACCCCTACAATGAGCAGTTCTTC.